The next 4 T cell receptor beta chains were all read from a single sample in a study of OX40 agonist ivuxolimab in advanced cancers. The library relied on the immunoSEQ multiplex PCR assay. TCRdb stores this immuneACCESS table with in-frame sequences only. Part of the clones is absent; in the studies checked, under half of the shortfall reflects unresolved V genes, and no reason is known for the rest. The sample table contains 23,000 or so clones; only one count was recorded for 88% of them. Roughly 30% of the sample comes from the top ten. The material sequenced was CD4+ or CD8+ T cells sorted from blood, taken in a trial of the OX40 agonist ivuxolimab. Every receptor here comes from an adult with an advanced solid tumor such as melanoma, head and neck, liver or kidney cancer.

This chain uses TRBV2 with TRBJ2-1; 11 bases map to TRBD2. Germline assignment: CDR1 SNHLY and CDR2 FYNNEI. The CDR3 sequence is 14 residues long. V shed 6 bases, J shed 4 bases, and the junction held 2 bases outside the gene matches. CDR3: CASRGLAEYNEQFF. The CDR3, as DNA: TGTGCCAGCAGGGGACTAGCGGAATACAATGAGCAGTTCTTC.

This sequence joins TRBV5-1 and TRBJ2-5; TRBD2 matches at 9 bases. After removal of 0 bases from V and 5 bases from J, the junction contained 11 bases not matched to a gene. The CDR3 is 17 residues long. Germline V gives CDR1 SGHRS, CDR2 YFSETQ. The CDR3 region is CASSLARGGAFMETQYF. CDR3 in DNA: TGCGCCAGCAGCTTGGCACGCGGGGGGGCTTTTATGGAGACCCAGTACTTC.

The chain has TRBV19 and TRBJ2-6, with a weak D call TRBD2 (5 bases). This CDR3 is 16 amino acids long. Germline CDR1 and CDR2: LNHDA and SQIVND (reference sequence). Trimming stripped 6 bases from V and 1 base from J, with 13 bases between. CDR3 amino acids: CASRDLPQSGANVLTF. CDR3 bases: TGTGCCAGTAGGGACTTGCCTCAATCTGGGGCCAACGTCCTGACTTTC.

The chain employs TRBV30 and TRBJ1-2, with a weak D call TRBD1 (5 bases). Trimming removed 3 bases at V and 7 bases at J, with 12 bases between. Germline CDR1 reads GTSNPN; CDR2 reads SVGIG (reference sequence). The CDR3 is 12 amino acids. CDR3 amino acids: CAWRHGGGGYTF. The DNA of the CDR3 is TGTGCCTGGAGGCACGGGGGAGGTGGCTACACCTTC.